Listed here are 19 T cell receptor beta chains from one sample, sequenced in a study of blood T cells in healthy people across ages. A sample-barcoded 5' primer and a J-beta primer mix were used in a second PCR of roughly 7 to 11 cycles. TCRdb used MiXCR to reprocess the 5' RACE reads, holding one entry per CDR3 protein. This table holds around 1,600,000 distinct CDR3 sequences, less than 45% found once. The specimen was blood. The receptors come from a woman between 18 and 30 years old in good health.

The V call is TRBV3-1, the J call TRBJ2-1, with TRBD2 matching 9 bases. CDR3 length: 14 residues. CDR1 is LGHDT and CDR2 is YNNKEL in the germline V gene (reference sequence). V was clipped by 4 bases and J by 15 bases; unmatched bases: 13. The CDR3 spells CASSRTSAGGPSFF. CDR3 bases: TGTGCCAGCAGCCGAACCTCTGCGGGAGGGCCATCGTTCTTC.

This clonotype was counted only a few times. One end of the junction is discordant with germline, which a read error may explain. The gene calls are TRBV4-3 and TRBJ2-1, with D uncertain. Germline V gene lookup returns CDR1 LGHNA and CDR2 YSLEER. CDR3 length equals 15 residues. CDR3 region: CANSQDRVGNNEQFF. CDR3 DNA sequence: TGCGCCAACAGCCAAGATCGCGTAGGGAACAATGAGCAGTTCTTC.

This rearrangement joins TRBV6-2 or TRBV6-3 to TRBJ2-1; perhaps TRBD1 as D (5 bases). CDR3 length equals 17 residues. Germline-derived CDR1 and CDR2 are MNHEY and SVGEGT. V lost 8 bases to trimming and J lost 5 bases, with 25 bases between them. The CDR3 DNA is TGTGCCAGCCAAGGGGTCGTGTGGGCGCTCCCGAACAATGAGCAGTTCTTC. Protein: CASQGVVWALPNNEQFF.

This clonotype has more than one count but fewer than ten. The CDR3 coding sequence is TGCAGTGCTATTAGCGGGAGGGTGTACAATGAGCAGTTCTTC. Translating gives CSAISGRVYNEQFF. The rearrangement uses TRBV20-1 and TRBJ2-1; 11 bases match TRBD2. The V and J ends lost 4 bases and 4 bases, in that order; junction bases with no gene match: 3. The V gene's germline CDR1 is DFQATT and CDR2 SNEGSKA (reference sequence). The CDR3 extends over 14 amino acids.

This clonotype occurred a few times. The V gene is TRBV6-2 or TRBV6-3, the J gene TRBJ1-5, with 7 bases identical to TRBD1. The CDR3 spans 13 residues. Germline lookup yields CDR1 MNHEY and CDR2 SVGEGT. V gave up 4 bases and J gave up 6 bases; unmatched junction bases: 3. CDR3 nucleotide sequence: TGTGCCAGCAGTTTCACAGGGGCTCAGCCCCAGCATTTT. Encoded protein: CASSFTGAQPQHF.

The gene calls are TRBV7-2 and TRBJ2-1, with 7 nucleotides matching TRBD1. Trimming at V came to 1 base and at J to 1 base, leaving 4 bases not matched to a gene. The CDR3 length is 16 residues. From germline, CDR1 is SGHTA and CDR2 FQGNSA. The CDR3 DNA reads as TGTGCCAGCAGCTTAGTAGGGGGCCCATCCTACAATGAGCAGTTCTTC. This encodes CASSLVGGPSYNEQFF.

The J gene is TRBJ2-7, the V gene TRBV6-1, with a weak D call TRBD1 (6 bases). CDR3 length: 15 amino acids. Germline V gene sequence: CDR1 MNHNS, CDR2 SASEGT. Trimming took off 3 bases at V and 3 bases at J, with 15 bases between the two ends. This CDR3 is CASSEYGTIVYEQYF. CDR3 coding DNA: TGTGCCAGCAGTGAGTACGGGACAATAGTCTACGAGCAGTACTTC.

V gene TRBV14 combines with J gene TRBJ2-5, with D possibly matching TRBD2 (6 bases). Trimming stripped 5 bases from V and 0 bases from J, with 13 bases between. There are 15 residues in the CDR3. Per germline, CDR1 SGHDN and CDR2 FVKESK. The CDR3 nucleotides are TGTGCCAGCAGCGAACGGGACTGGTACCAAGAGACCCAGTACTTC. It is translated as CASSERDWYQETQYF.

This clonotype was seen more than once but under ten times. The CDR3 DNA sequence: TGCAGTGCTTTGGACTACGAGCAGTACTTC. Translated, it gives CSALDYEQYF. The chain carries TRBV20-1 and TRBJ2-7; D unresolved. Germline V gene sequence: CDR1 DFQATT, CDR2 SNEGSKA (reference sequence). CDR3 size: 10 residues. Trimming shortened V by 5 bases and J by 3 bases, and 5 bases separated the two germline ends.

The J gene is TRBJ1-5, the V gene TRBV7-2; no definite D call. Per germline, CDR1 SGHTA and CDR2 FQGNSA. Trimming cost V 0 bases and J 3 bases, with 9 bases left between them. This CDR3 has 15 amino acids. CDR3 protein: CASSLARADNQPQHF. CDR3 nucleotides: TGTGCCAGCAGCTTAGCGCGGGCAGACAATCAGCCCCAGCATTTT.

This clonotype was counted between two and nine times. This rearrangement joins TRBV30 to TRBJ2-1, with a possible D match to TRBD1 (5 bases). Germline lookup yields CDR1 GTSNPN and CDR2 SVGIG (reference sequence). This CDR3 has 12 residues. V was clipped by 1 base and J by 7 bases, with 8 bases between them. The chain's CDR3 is CAWSDQGNEQFF. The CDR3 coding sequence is TGTGCCTGGAGTGATCAGGGAAATGAGCAGTTCTTC.

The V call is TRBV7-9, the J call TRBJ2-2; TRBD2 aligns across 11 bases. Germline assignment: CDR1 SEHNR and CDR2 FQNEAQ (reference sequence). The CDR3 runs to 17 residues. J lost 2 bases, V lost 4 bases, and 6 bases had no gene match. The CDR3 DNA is TGTGCCAGCAGCTCGTATGGACTAGCGGGCAACACCGGGGAGCTGTTTTTT. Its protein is CASSSYGLAGNTGELFF.

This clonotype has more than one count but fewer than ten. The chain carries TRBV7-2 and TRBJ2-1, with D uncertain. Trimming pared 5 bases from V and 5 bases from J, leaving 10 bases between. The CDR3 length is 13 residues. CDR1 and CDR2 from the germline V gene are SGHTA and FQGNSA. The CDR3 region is CASSNPTDNEQFF. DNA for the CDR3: TGTGCCAGCAGCAACCCAACGGACAATGAGCAGTTCTTC. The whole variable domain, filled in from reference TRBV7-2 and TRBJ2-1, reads GAGVSQSPSNKVTEKGKDVELRCDPISGHTALYWYRQSLGQGLEFLIYFQGNSAPDKSGLPSDRFSAERTGGSVSTLTIQRTQQEDSAVYLCASSNPTDNEQFFGPGTRLTVL.

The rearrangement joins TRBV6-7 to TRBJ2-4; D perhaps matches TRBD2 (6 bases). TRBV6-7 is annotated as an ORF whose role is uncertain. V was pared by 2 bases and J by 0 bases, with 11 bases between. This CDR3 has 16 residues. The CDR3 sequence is CASSYPGVQAKNIQYF. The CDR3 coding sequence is TGTGCCAGCAGTTACCCGGGGGTGCAAGCCAAAAACATTCAGTACTTC.

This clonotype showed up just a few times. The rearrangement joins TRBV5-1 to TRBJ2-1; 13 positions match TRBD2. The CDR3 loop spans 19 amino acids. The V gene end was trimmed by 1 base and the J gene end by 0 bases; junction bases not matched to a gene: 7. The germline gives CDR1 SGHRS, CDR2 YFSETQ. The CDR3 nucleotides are TGCGCCAGCAGCTTGCGTTTACTAGCGGGAGGGCCCTCCTACAATGAGCAGTTCTTC. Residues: CASSLRLLAGGPSYNEQFF.

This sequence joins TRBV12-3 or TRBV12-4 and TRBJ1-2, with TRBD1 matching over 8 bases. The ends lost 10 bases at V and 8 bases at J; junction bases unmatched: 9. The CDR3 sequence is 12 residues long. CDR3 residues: CATSDRAWGYTF. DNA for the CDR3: TGTGCCACCTCGGACAGGGCTTGGGGCTACACCTTC.

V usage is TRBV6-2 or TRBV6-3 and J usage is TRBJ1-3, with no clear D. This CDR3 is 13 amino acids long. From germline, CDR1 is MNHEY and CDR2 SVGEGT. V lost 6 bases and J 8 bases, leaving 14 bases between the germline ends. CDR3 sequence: CASRDVGSDTIYF. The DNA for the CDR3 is TGTGCCAGCAGAGACGTGGGTTCGGACACCATATATTTT.

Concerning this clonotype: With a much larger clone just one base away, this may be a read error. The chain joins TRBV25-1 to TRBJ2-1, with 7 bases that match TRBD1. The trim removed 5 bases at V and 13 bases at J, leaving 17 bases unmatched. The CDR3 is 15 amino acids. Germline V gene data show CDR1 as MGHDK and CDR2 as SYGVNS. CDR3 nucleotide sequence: TGTGCCAGCAGTAGAACCGGGACAGCCAAAGAGACCCAGTTCTTC. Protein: CASSRTGTAKETQFF.

In nucleotides, the CDR3 is TGTGCCAGCAGTCTGGCCGGCTGGACTAGCGGGAGACAAGAGACCCAGTTCTTC. Its translation: CASSLAGWTSGRQETQFF. The genes are TRBV6-2 or TRBV6-3 and TRBJ2-1; TRBD2 matches at 13 bases. This CDR3 is built from 18 residues. CDR1 is MNHEY, CDR2 SVGEGT, per germline. Trimming at V came to 5 bases and at J to 13 bases, leaving 20 bases not matched to a gene.